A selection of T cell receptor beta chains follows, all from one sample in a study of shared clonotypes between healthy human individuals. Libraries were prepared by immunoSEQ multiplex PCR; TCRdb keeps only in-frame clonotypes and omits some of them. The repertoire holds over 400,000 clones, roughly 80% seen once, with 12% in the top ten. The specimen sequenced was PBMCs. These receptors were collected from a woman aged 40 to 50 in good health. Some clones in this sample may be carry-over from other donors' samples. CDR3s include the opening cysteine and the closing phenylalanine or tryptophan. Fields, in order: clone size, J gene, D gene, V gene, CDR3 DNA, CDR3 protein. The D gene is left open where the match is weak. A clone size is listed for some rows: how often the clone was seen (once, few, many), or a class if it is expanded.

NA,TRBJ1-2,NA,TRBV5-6,TGTGCCAGCAGCTTGTCGGCAGCAGCTAACTATGGCTACACCTTC,CASSLSAAANYGYTF
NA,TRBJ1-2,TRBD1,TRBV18,TGTGCCAGCTCACCCCGCCGACAGGGAGGGAACTATGGCTACACCTTC,CASSPRRQGGNYGYTF
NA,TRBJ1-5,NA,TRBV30,TGTGCCTGGAGTGTTGGCCTCTATCAGCCCCAGCATTTT,CAWSVGLYQPQHF
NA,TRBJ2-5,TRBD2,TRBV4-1,TGCGCCAGCAGCCAAGTGGGGGGGGGTAATCAAGAGACCCAGTACTTC,CASSQVGGGNQETQYF
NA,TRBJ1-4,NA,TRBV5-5,TGTGCCAGCAGCTTACGGGGAGCAACTAATGAAAAACTGTTTTTT,CASSLRGATNEKLFF
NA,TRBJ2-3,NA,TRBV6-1,TGTGCCAGCAGCGACCGTCGATCTAGCACAGATACGCAGTATTTT,CASSDRRSSTDTQYF
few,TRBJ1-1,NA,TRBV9,TGTGCCAGCAGCGCGGGACCGACAGCCGGGGGGAAGTCTGAAGCTTTCTTT,CASSAGPTAGGKSEAFF
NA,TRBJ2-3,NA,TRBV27,TGTGCCAGCAGTTCGTCGACAGGACATTTCACAGATACGCAGTATTTT,CASSSSTGHFTDTQYF
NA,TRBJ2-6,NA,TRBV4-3,TGCGCCAGCAGCCAGGATCCAGGTACTTCTGGGGCCAACGTCCTGACTTTC,CASSQDPGTSGANVLTF
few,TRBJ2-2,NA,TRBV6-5,TGTGCCAGCAGGACAGGTTTGAACACCGGGGAGCTGTTTTTT,CASRTGLNTGELFF
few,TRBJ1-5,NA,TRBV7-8,TGTGCCAGCAGCTCCGACAATCAGCCCCAGCATTTT,CASSSDNQPQHF
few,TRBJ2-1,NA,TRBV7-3,TGTGCCAGCAGCCCGACTATCTACAATGAGCAGTTCTTC,CASSPTIYNEQFF
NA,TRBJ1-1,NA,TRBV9,TGTGCCAGCAGCGTAGCGGTACGAAACACTGAAGCTTTCTTT,CASSVAVRNTEAFF
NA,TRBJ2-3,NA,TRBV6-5,TGTGCCAGCAGATCACAGGGAACAGATACGCAGTATTTT,CASRSQGTDTQYF
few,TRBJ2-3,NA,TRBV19,TGTGCCAGTAGTATCGTCCAGTCAACAGATACGCAGTATTTT,CASSIVQSTDTQYF
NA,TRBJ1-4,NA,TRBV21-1,TGTGCCAGCAGCAAAGGGGGCGGTGGTAAACTGTTTTTT,CASSKGGGGKLFF
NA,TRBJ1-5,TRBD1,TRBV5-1,TGCGCCAGCAGCCCCCGGACAGGGAATCAGCCCCAGCATTTT,CASSPRTGNQPQHF
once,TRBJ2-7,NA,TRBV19,TGTGCCAGTAGTATCGTGGCAGCCTACGAGCAGTACTTC,CASSIVAAYEQYF
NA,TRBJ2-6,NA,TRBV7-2,TGTGCCAGCAGACGGGACCCGAACTCTGGGGCCAACGTCCTGACTTTC,CASRRDPNSGANVLTF
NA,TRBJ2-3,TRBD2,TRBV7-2,TGTGCCAGCAGCTTAGTCCTAGCGGGAGTGCGCACAGATACGCAGTATTTT,CASSLVLAGVRTDTQYF
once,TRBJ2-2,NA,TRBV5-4,TGTGCCAGCAGCTTCGACGGACTGAACACCGGGGAGCTGTTTTTT,CASSFDGLNTGELFF
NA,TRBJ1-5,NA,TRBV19,TGTGCCAGTAGTACCCCATGGTCCAGCCAATATCAGCCCCAGCATTTT,CASSTPWSSQYQPQHF
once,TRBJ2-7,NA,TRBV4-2,TGTGCCAGCAGCCAGTCCAGGGAGCAGTACTTC,CASSQSREQYF
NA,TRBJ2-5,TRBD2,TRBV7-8,TGTGCCAGCAGCGCCGCGACTAGCGGGAAAGAGACCCAGTACTTC,CASSAATSGKETQYF
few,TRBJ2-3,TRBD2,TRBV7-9,TGTGCCAGCAGCTTAGGGGCGACTAGCGGGAGCCCTCCCACAGATACGCAGTATTTT,CASSLGATSGSPPTDTQYF
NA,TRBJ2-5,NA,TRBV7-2,TGTGCCAGCAGCTTAGGGGCCGGGGATTGGGAGACCCAGTACTTC,CASSLGAGDWETQYF
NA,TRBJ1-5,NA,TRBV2,TGTGCCAGCAGTGGTCAGGGCATTCAGCCCCAGCATTTT,CASSGQGIQPQHF
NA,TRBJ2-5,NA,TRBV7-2,TGTGCCAGCAGCTTGGACAGAAGTCAAGAGACCCAGTACTTC,CASSLDRSQETQYF
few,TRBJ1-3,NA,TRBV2,TGTGCCAGCAGTGGCGTTCGCTCTGGAAACACCATATATTTT,CASSGVRSGNTIYF
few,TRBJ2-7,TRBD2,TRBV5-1,TGCGCCAGCAGCTTGCGTAGCGGGCACTCCTACGAGCAGTACTTC,CASSLRSGHSYEQYF
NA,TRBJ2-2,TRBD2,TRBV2,TGTGCCAGCAGTGAAGCGGGCGGGAGGCCCCCCGGGGAGCTGTTTTTT,CASSEAGGRPPGELFF